The clone carrying this TCR beta chain was counted at least ten times. What it binds is unknown. TCR beta VDJ and CDR3 profiling used genomic DNA as template. TCRdb re-called the reads with MiXCR, one entry per CDR3 protein. The sample records about 210,000 distinct CDR3 sequences, about 37% being singletons. This entry is derived from a study of CD8+CD57+ T cells in acquired aplastic anemia. About the research overall: Isolated CD4+ and CD8+ cells, once sorted, yielded DNA averaging roughly 3 ug. Some 9.9 million reads were obtained on average for healthy donor CD4+ cells.

CDR3 length: 15 residues. Trimming took 7 bases from V and 0 from J, leaving 15 bases between them. Study-wide results and limits: Between patients and controls, around 30 CD8+ CDR3 sequences were found in common. No significant difference in CD8+ Simpson's diversity was found between patients and controls.

This receptor was taken from a human donor in good health, serving as a control. The chain is built from TRBV12-3 or TRBV12-4 and TRBJ1-1, with D unclear. Sequencing used sorted CD4+, CD8+, or CD8+CD57+ T cells (not recorded which) from PBMCs. The CDR3 nucleotides read TGTGCCAGCAAACAACGGAGTGGAATGAACACTGAAGCTTTCTTT. Its translation is CASKQRSGMNTEAFF.